Below, 27 T cell receptor beta chains from the same sample are listed, as sequenced in a study of blood T cell repertoires in COVID-19. Method: immunoSEQ multiplex PCR; TCRdb's copy keeps in-frame clones and lacks some. This sample has 160,000 or so clones; approximately 82% occur once, and the top ten carry 10% to 15%. The specimen was peripheral blood. The receptors here all came from a man in his 70s who had recovered from COVID-19.

J is TRBJ2-1 and V is TRBV7-3; maybe TRBD2 (6 bases). Germline CDR1 reads SGHTA; CDR2 reads FQGTGA. The CDR3 sequence is 13 residues long. Between the trimmed V and J ends, which lost 5 bases and 5 bases, there was a span of 10 bases. CDR3 loop: CASSIAGNNEQFF. The CDR3 DNA sequence: TGTGCCAGCAGCATTGCGGGGAACAATGAGCAGTTCTTC. Complete variable domain (other parts from reference TRBV7-3 and TRBJ2-1): GAGVSQTPSNKVTEKGKYVELRCDPISGHTALYWYRQSLGQGPEFLIYFQGTGAADDSGLPNDRFFAVRPEGSVSTLKIQRTERGDSAVYLCASSIAGNNEQFFGPGTRLTVL.

This clone turned up a few times. The chain carries TRBV11-2 and TRBJ2-2, with TRBD1 identical over 7 bases. V trimming: 5 bases; J trimming: 3 bases; junction bases outside the gene matches: 6. The CDR3 has 15 residues. The V gene's germline CDR1 is SGHAT and CDR2 FQNNGV. CDR3 loop: CASSLDGTDTGELFF. The CDR3 DNA reads TGTGCCAGCAGCCTGGACGGGACAGACACCGGGGAGCTGTTTTTT.

The chain recombines TRBV10-3 with TRBJ2-1; TRBD2 matches 7 bases. The CDR3 runs 14 residues. Per germline, CDR1 ENHRY and CDR2 SYGVKD. Unmatched junction bases numbered 8, after V lost 4 bases and J lost 8 bases. The CDR3 sequence: CAISAWREMDEQFF. CDR3 sequence (DNA): TGTGCCATCAGTGCGTGGCGGGAGATGGATGAGCAGTTCTTC.

The rearrangement uses TRBV5-4 and TRBJ1-2, with TRBD1 as a possible D gene (6 bases). The V and J ends lost 5 bases and 0 bases respectively, with 8 bases between them. This CDR3 is 13 amino acids long. Germline V gene sequence: CDR1 SGHNT, CDR2 YYREEE (reference sequence). The CDR3 sequence: CASRRQANYGYTF. For the CDR3, the DNA is TGTGCCAGCAGGCGACAGGCTAACTATGGCTACACCTTC.

The CDR3: CAWSLTRQSSTSNQPQHF. For the CDR3, the DNA is TGTGCCTGGAGTCTCACCCGACAGTCTAGTACTAGCAATCAGCCCCAGCATTTT. The rearrangement joins TRBV30 to TRBJ1-5, with D perhaps TRBD1 (5 bases). The germline V gene has CDR1 GTSNPN and CDR2 SVGIG (reference sequence). The CDR3 runs 18 residues. V shed 2 bases and J shed 0 bases, with 20 bases lying between them. The whole variable domain, filled in from reference TRBV30 and TRBJ1-5, reads SQTIHQWPATLVQPVGSPLSLECTVEGTSNPNLYWYRQAAGRGLQLLFYSVGIGQISSEVPQNLSASRPQDRQFILSSKKLLLSDSGFYLCAWSLTRQSSTSNQPQHFGDGTRLSIL.

Only one count was recorded for this clone. The genes are TRBV4-1 and TRBJ2-2, with D possibly TRBD2 on 6 matching bases. The CDR3 contains 17 residues. The V end lost 1 base, the J end lost 0 bases, and 12 bases lay between the germline ends. Germline assignment: CDR1 MGHRA and CDR2 YSYEKL. For the CDR3, the DNA is TGCGCCAGCAGCCAAGGTACGTCGGGGGCGAACACCGGGGAGCTGTTTTTT. Translated: CASSQGTSGANTGELFF.

The gene calls are TRBV5-6 and TRBJ2-5; the match to TRBD1 covers 10 bases. Germline V CDR1 and CDR2: SGHDT, YYEEEE. The CDR3 is made up of 14 amino acids. J gave up 4 bases and V 5 bases, and 5 bases lay outside the gene matches. The CDR3 spells CASRARTGGETQYF. In DNA form, the CDR3 reads TGTGCCAGCAGGGCGAGGACAGGGGGAGAGACCCAGTACTTC.

This clone has a single count. The J gene is TRBJ2-1, the V gene TRBV10-3; 10 bases are a match to TRBD2. This CDR3 is 18 amino acids long. Germline CDR1 is ENHRY and CDR2 is SYGVKD. Trimming cost V 7 bases and J 4 bases; bases outside gene matches: 16. This chain's CDR3 is CAITSSGSSRTNYNEQFF. CDR3 DNA sequence: TGTGCCATCACGTCTAGCGGGAGTTCCCGAACGAATTACAATGAGCAGTTCTTC.

The chain links TRBV28 to TRBJ2-7; 8 nucleotides agree with TRBD2. The CDR3 consists of 15 residues. Germline V lookup: CDR1 MDHEN, CDR2 SYDVKM. Unmatched junction bases numbered 6, after V lost 5 bases and J lost 0 bases. CDR3 sequence (DNA): TGTGCCAGCAGTCCAGGCGGGAGGCCCTCCTACGAGCAGTACTTC. This sequence encodes CASSPGGRPSYEQYF.

This chain uses TRBV18 with TRBJ1-2, with D unresolved. The CDR3 spans 14 residues. Per the germline V gene, CDR1 is KGHSH and CDR2 is LQKENI. Trimming took off 0 bases at V and 6 bases at J, with 11 bases between the two ends. The CDR3 loop reads CASSPPSLLDGYTF. The CDR3 nucleotides are TGTGCCAGCTCACCACCCTCTCTTCTAGATGGCTACACCTTC.

This chain joins TRBV11-2 and TRBJ2-1, with TRBD1 matching 7 bases. V was pared by 7 bases and J by 8 bases, with 8 bases of the junction left unmatched. From germline, CDR1 is SGHAT and CDR2 FQNNGV. The CDR3 sequence is 13 residues long. The CDR3 region has the DNA TGTGCCAGCAACAGGGGCGGTACCTATGAGCAGTTCTTC. Translated: CASNRGGTYEQFF.

The gene calls are TRBV5-1 and TRBJ2-3; TRBD1 agrees at 9 bases. The CDR3 is made up of 15 amino acids. The ends lost 4 bases at V and 5 bases at J; junction bases unmatched: 8. Germline lookup yields CDR1 SGHRS and CDR2 YFSETQ. CDR3 DNA: TGCGCCAGCAGCATTCCGGGACAGGGTAGAGATACGCAGTATTTT. It encodes CASSIPGQGRDTQYF.

The chain recombines TRBV7-2 with TRBJ2-5, with a tentative D call TRBD1 (5 bases). V gave up 3 bases and J gave up 2 bases, with 10 bases separating them. Per the germline V gene, CDR1 is SGHTA and CDR2 is FQGNSA. This CDR3 comprises 14 residues. The CDR3 spells CASSFSGLQETQYF. The CDR3 DNA is TGTGCCAGCAGCTTCTCAGGGCTTCAAGAGACCCAGTACTTC.

The chain has TRBV5-4 and TRBJ1-2; TRBD1 agrees at 10 bases. V dropped 0 bases and J dropped 4; count of bases not matched to a gene: 3. The CDR3 consists of 15 residues. Germline CDR1 is SGHNT and CDR2 is YYREEE (reference sequence). DNA of the CDR3: TGTGCCAGCAGCTTGGGGGGGGACAGGGGCTATGGCTACACCTTC. Protein: CASSLGGDRGYGYTF.

The V gene is TRBV12-5, the J gene TRBJ1-6; TRBD1 might be the D (5 bases). This CDR3 contains 15 residues. Trimming took 0 bases from V and 8 from J, leaving 11 bases between them. Germline-derived CDR1 and CDR2 are LGHNT and FRNRAP. In DNA, the CDR3 is TGTGCTAGTGGTTTGGTAGGGGTAGGGGATTCACCCCTCCACTTT. It translates to CASGLVGVGDSPLHF. The variable domain in full, completed from reference TRBV12-5 and TRBJ1-6, reads DARVTQTPRHKVTEMGQEVTMRCQPILGHNTVFWYRQTMMQGLELLAYFRNRAPLDDSGMPKDRFSAEMPDATLATLKIQPSEPRDSAVYFCASGLVGVGDSPLHFGNGTRLTVT.

The rearrangement joins TRBV5-8 to TRBJ2-1, with TRBD2 matching over 7 bases. Germline trimming cut 5 bases from V and 0 bases from J; bases unmatched to any gene: 11. Germline V CDR1 and CDR2: SGHTS, YDEGEE. There are 17 residues in the CDR3. The DNA of the CDR3 is TGTGCCAGCAGGGGAGGGCTCCCTAACAGCTCCTACAATGAGCAGTTCTTC. It encodes CASRGGLPNSSYNEQFF. The full variable domain, in which reference TRBV5-8 and TRBJ2-1 provide the parts outside the CDR3, is EAGVTQSPTHLIKTRGQQATLRCSPISGHTSVYWYQQALGLGLQFLLWYDEGEERNRGNFPPRFSGRQFPNYSSELNVNALELEDSALYLCASRGGLPNSSYNEQFFGPGTRLTVL.

The chain employs TRBV7-2 and TRBJ2-7, with TRBD2 matching over 11 bases. V lost 5 bases to trimming and J lost 2 bases; unmatched junction nucleotides: 2. CDR3 length: 14 residues. CDR1 is SGHTA and CDR2 is FQGNSA in the germline V gene. The CDR3 DNA sequence: TGTGCCAGCAGCATTAGCGGGAGGGCCTACGAGCAGTACTTC. It is translated as CASSISGRAYEQYF. Complete variable domain (other parts from reference TRBV7-2 and TRBJ2-7): GAGVSQSPSNKVTEKGKDVELRCDPISGHTALYWYRQSLGQGLEFLIYFQGNSAPDKSGLPSDRFSAERTGGSVSTLTIQRTQQEDSAVYLCASSISGRAYEQYFGPGTRLTVT.

This clone was detected a few times. The chain links TRBV7-3 to TRBJ1-1; unclear D gene. CDR1 is SGHTA, CDR2 FQGTGA, per germline. V was pared by 2 bases and J by 0 bases, with 7 bases between. This CDR3 region has 14 residues. CDR3 in DNA: TGTGCCAGCAGCTTAGATGGCATGAACACTGAAGCTTTCTTT. Protein sequence: CASSLDGMNTEAFF.

The sample holds a few counts of this clone. The chain has TRBV9 and TRBJ2-7, with D perhaps TRBD2 (5 bases). The V end was cut by 3 bases, the J end by 2 bases, with 15 bases between. Germline V gene data show CDR1 as SGDLS and CDR2 as YYNGEE. This CDR3 is built from 15 residues. CDR3 nucleotide sequence: TGTGCCAGCAGCGCAGGACTGGCTGGCACCTACGAGCAGTACTTC. Residues: CASSAGLAGTYEQYF.

The CDR3 loop is CASSLDRVRVDYGYTF. For the CDR3, the DNA is TGTGCCAGCAGCTTGGACAGGGTAAGGGTCGACTATGGCTACACCTTC. The V and J genes are TRBV5-4 and TRBJ1-2; perhaps TRBD1 as D (6 bases). CDR1 is SGHNT and CDR2 is YYREEE in the germline V gene (reference sequence). V was pared by 0 bases and J by 3 bases, with 15 bases between. The CDR3 spans 16 residues.

The rearrangement links TRBV14 to TRBJ2-2, with 9 bases fitting TRBD2. V gave up 6 bases and J gave up 1 base; unmatched junction bases: 3. Per the germline V gene, CDR1 is SGHDN and CDR2 is FVKESK. The CDR3 loop spans 15 amino acids. The CDR3 loop reads CASSLAGWNTGELFF. CDR3 DNA sequence: TGTGCCAGCAGTCTAGCGGGGTGGAACACCGGGGAGCTGTTTTTT.

V usage is TRBV6-5 and J usage is TRBJ2-7, with D unresolved. The germline gives CDR1 MNHEY, CDR2 SVGAGI. The V gene lost 0 bases and the J gene lost 3 bases, with 9 bases spanning the gap. The CDR3 length is 14 residues. CDR3 sequence reads: CASSYSFQVYEQYF. As DNA, the CDR3 is TGTGCCAGCAGTTACTCTTTCCAGGTCTACGAGCAGTACTTC.

V is TRBV6-1 and J is TRBJ1-4; D not certain. Germline assignment: CDR1 MNHNS and CDR2 SASEGT. V was shortened by 2 bases and J by 0 bases, with 10 bases between the two germline ends. The CDR3 runs to 16 residues. The CDR3: CASSEYAGATNEKLFF. The CDR3 region has the DNA TGTGCCAGCAGTGAATATGCGGGTGCAACTAATGAAAAACTGTTTTTT.

This chain joins TRBV3-1 (or the pseudogene TRBV3-2) and TRBJ2-1; TRBD2 matches 7 bases. The V and J ends lost 0 bases and 2 bases, in that order; junction bases with no gene match: 10. The length of the CDR3 is 18 residues. Germline V CDR1 and CDR2: LGHDT, YNNKEL (reference sequence). The CDR3 loop reads CASSQEYRGSPTYNEQFF. The CDR3, as DNA: TGTGCCAGCAGCCAAGAGTACCGCGGGAGTCCGACCTACAATGAGCAGTTCTTC.

The genes are TRBV28 and TRBJ2-7; D is ambiguous. The germline CDR1 and CDR2 sequences are MDHEN and SYDVKM. Between the trimmed V and J ends, which lost 4 bases and 3 bases, there was a span of 13 bases. The CDR3 extends over 14 amino acids. The CDR3 region is CASSSRQVGYEQYF. The DNA for the CDR3 is TGTGCCAGCAGTTCTCGCCAGGTGGGCTACGAGCAGTACTTC.

The rearrangement joins TRBV19 to TRBJ2-1; TRBD2 matches at 11 bases. CDR3 length equals 16 residues. The ends lost 2 bases at V and 4 bases at J; junction bases unmatched: 4. Germline CDR1 reads LNHDA; CDR2 reads SQIVND (reference sequence). The CDR3 protein is CASSITSGSGYNEQFF. The CDR3 nucleotides read TGTGCCAGTAGTATAACTAGCGGGAGTGGGTACAATGAGCAGTTCTTC. Looking up the rest from reference TRBV19 and TRBJ2-1 gives the full variable domain: DGGITQSPKYLFRKEGQNVTLSCEQNLNHDAMYWYRQDPGQGLRLIYYSQIVNDFQKGDIAEGYSVSREKKESFPLTVTSAQKNPTAFYLCASSITSGSGYNEQFFGPGTRLTVL.

This clone was found once. V usage is TRBV7-8 and J usage is TRBJ1-4; 8 nucleotides line up with TRBD1. Germline V CDR1 and CDR2: SGHVS, FQNEAQ. The V segment lost 5 bases and the J segment 10 bases; nucleotides outside the gene matches: 15. The CDR3 runs to 16 residues. Here the CDR3 reads CASSLTMWTGTSKLFF. DNA of the CDR3: TGTGCCAGCAGCCTAACGATGTGGACAGGGACATCAAAACTGTTTTTT.